This passage covers 8 T cell receptor beta chains from one sample sequenced in a study of control samples from healthy donors and cancer patients. Repertoires were generated with immunoSEQ multiplex PCR, while TCRdb's copy carries only in-frame clones and drops some. The data contain about 71,000 clones, roughly 86% of them singletons. Sequenced: PBMCs. The receptors were gathered from a man aged 55 to 70 with lung cancer.

The V gene is TRBV18, the J gene TRBJ2-1; D possibly corresponds to TRBD2 (7 bases). CDR1 is KGHSH and CDR2 is LQKENI in the germline V gene. Between the trimmed V and J ends, which lost 0 bases and 9 bases, there was a span of 18 bases. This CDR3 comprises 16 residues. The CDR3 sequence: CASSPPIGGRIGEQFF. For the CDR3, the DNA is TGTGCCAGCTCACCACCGATCGGGGGGCGAATCGGTGAGCAGTTCTTC.

The CDR3 bases are TGTGCCAGCAGTACTTACACCGGGGAGCTGTTTTTT. Encoded protein: CASSTYTGELFF. V gene TRBV6-2 or TRBV6-3 combines with J gene TRBJ2-2; D gene uncertain. V was shortened by 5 bases and J by 3 bases, with 4 bases between the two germline ends. The CDR3 has 12 amino acids. CDR1 MNHEY and CDR2 SVGEGT come from the germline V gene.

The rearrangement links TRBV6-2 or TRBV6-3 to TRBJ2-1, with D perhaps assigned TRBD1 or TRBD2 (5 bases each). This CDR3 region has 16 residues. Trimming cost V 6 bases and J 0 bases, with 15 bases left between them. From germline, CDR1 is MNHEY and CDR2 SVGEGT. The CDR3 nucleotides are TGTGCCAGCAGCTTCTGGTTGGGGGTCTCCTACAATGAGCAGTTCTTC. It encodes CASSFWLGVSYNEQFF.

This clone was found a few times. The rearrangement joins TRBV9 to TRBJ2-2; D is unclear. The V gene's germline CDR1 is SGDLS and CDR2 YYNGEE. The CDR3 is 15 amino acids. V lost 2 bases and J 1 base, leaving 9 bases between the germline ends. CDR3 in amino acids: CASSVGQRNTGELFF. The CDR3 nucleotides read TGTGCCAGCAGCGTGGGCCAAAGGAACACCGGGGAGCTGTTTTTT.

The V call is TRBV9, the J call TRBJ2-3; 8 bases line up with TRBD1. The CDR3 totals 20 residues. Germline V gene lookup returns CDR1 SGDLS and CDR2 YYNGEE. V shed 0 bases, J shed 5 bases, and the junction held 20 bases outside the gene matches. The DNA of the CDR3 is TGTGCCAGCAGCGTAGCTTTAATGGGCGGCACAGGGGGTAATTTAGATACGCAGTATTTT. It translates to CASSVALMGGTGGNLDTQYF.

The genes are TRBV6-4 and TRBJ2-2; D unclear. Trimming pared 4 bases from V and 4 bases from J, leaving 7 bases between. This CDR3 is built from 13 residues. Germline CDR1 reads MRHNA; CDR2 reads SNTAGT. CDR3 sequence: CASSVRATGELFF. For the CDR3, the DNA is TGTGCCAGCAGTGTAAGGGCCACCGGGGAGCTGTTTTTT.

The rearrangement joins TRBV5-1 to TRBJ1-3, with D unclear. CDR1 and CDR2 (germline): SGHRS, YFSETQ. V lost 4 bases and J lost 10, with 15 bases in between. The CDR3 is 13 amino acids. The DNA for the CDR3 is TGCGCCAGCAGCGTAAGAACTCAGACGACCATATATTTT. It is translated as CASSVRTQTTIYF.

CDR3 coding DNA: TGTGCCAGCAGCCAAGGGACAAACAGCAATCAGCCCCAGCATTTT. It specifies CASSQGTNSNQPQHF. This chain uses TRBV3-1 (or the pseudogene TRBV3-2) with TRBJ1-5, with D possibly matching TRBD1 (5 bases). This CDR3 is 15 amino acids long. Trimming left V 1 base short and J 1 base short, with 8 bases between. CDR1 is LGHDT, CDR2 YNNKEL, per germline (reference sequence).